A selection of T cell receptor beta chains follows, all from one sample in a study of breast tumors, draining lymph nodes, adjacent tissues. TCRdb re-called the multiplex PCR reads with MiXCR, one entry per CDR3 protein. Of some 120,000 distinct CDR3 sequences in the sample, approximately 20% are singletons; the top ten hold under 4.5%. The material sequenced was axillary lymph node tissue. These TCRs come from a female donor with breast cancer. Some clones in this sample may be carry-over from other donors' samples. The CDR3 runs from the conserved cysteine through the conserved F or W. The order of the fields is CDR3 DNA, CDR3 protein, clone size, CDR3 length, D gene, J gene, V gene. The D gene is left open where the match is weak. Clone size is shown for a subset of rows, as once, few, many or a class of expanded clone.

cdr3_nt: TGTGCCAGCAGCCAAGGGTTTCTGGTCGGTGAGCAGTTCTTC
cdr3_aa: CASSQGFLVGEQFF
clone_size: many
cdr3_length: 14
d_call: -
j_call: TRBJ2-1
v_call: TRBV3-1

cdr3_nt: TGTGCCAGCAGCTCCCATACCCCCCTTGGGGGACAGTATTTT
cdr3_aa: CASSSHTPLGGQYF
clone_size: many
cdr3_length: 14
d_call: -
j_call: TRBJ2-3
v_call: TRBV7-9

cdr3_nt: TGTGCCAGCAGTGAAGCGCGTGCGTACGAGCAGTACTTC
cdr3_aa: CASSEARAYEQYF
clone_size: many
cdr3_length: 13
d_call: -
j_call: TRBJ2-7
v_call: TRBV6-1

cdr3_nt: TGTGCCGGCAGCTCCGGAACTAGCATTTCAGATACGCAGTATTTT
cdr3_aa: CAGSSGTSISDTQYF
clone_size: -
cdr3_length: 15
d_call: -
j_call: TRBJ2-3
v_call: TRBV11-2

cdr3_nt: TGTGCCAGCACAATGAGGGGCCAAACAGATACGCAGTATTTT
cdr3_aa: CASTMRGQTDTQYF
clone_size: many
cdr3_length: 14
d_call: -
j_call: TRBJ2-3
v_call: TRBV6-6

cdr3_nt: TGTGCCAGCAGTTACTCGTCCGGCAATGAGCAGTTCTTC
cdr3_aa: CASSYSSGNEQFF
clone_size: many
cdr3_length: 13
d_call: -
j_call: TRBJ2-1
v_call: TRBV6-5

cdr3_nt: TGTGCCACCAGTGATTGGTCACAGGGGGATGGGAACACCGGGGAGCTGTCTTTT
cdr3_aa: CATSDWSQGDGNTGELSF
clone_size: -
cdr3_length: 18
d_call: TRBD1
j_call: TRBJ2-2
v_call: TRBV24-1

cdr3_nt: TGTGCCAGCAGCTCCCCTCCCGCGGGACAGGGGCCCGGGGAGCTGTTTTTT
cdr3_aa: CASSSPPAGQGPGELFF
clone_size: few
cdr3_length: 17
d_call: TRBD1
j_call: TRBJ2-2
v_call: TRBV7-9

cdr3_nt: TGCGCCGGCAGCCCCCAGACAGGAGGGGGTGAAAAACTGTTGTTT
cdr3_aa: CAGSPQTGGGEKLLF
clone_size: -
cdr3_length: 15
d_call: -
j_call: TRBJ1-4
v_call: TRBV5-1

cdr3_nt: TGTGCCAGTAGTATAGAAAAGGGCAACTATGGCTACACCTTC
cdr3_aa: CASSIEKGNYGYTF
clone_size: many
cdr3_length: 14
d_call: -
j_call: TRBJ1-2
v_call: TRBV19

cdr3_nt: TGCGCCAGCAGCGAGTCTACAGGTGGAAGGGGTGAGCAGTTCTTC
cdr3_aa: CASSESTGGRGEQFF
clone_size: -
cdr3_length: 15
d_call: -
j_call: TRBJ2-1
v_call: TRBV10-1

cdr3_nt: TGTGCCAGCAGTGGAGTGGACAGCTCCTACGAGCAGTACTTC
cdr3_aa: CASSGVDSSYEQYF
clone_size: many
cdr3_length: 14
d_call: -
j_call: TRBJ2-7
v_call: TRBV6-1

cdr3_nt: TGCAGTGCTAGTCAGGGGGCGGGTAGCGGGGGCCTCTACGAGCAGTACTTC
cdr3_aa: CSASQGAGSGGLYEQYF
clone_size: many
cdr3_length: 17
d_call: -
j_call: TRBJ2-7
v_call: TRBV20-1

cdr3_nt: TGTGCCAGCAGCTCAGCTGACGTCTACAATGAGCAGTTCTTC
cdr3_aa: CASSSADVYNEQFF
clone_size: many
cdr3_length: 14
d_call: -
j_call: TRBJ2-1
v_call: TRBV7-9

cdr3_nt: TGTGCCAGCAGCCTCGTCGGGGGGGCATTAAGATCACCCCTCCACTTT
cdr3_aa: CASSLVGGALRSPLHF
clone_size: many
cdr3_length: 16
d_call: -
j_call: TRBJ1-6
v_call: TRBV7-3

cdr3_nt: TGTGCCAGCAGCCCAGGGACAGGGGTCCACACCGGGGAGCTGTTTTTT
cdr3_aa: CASSPGTGVHTGELFF
clone_size: many
cdr3_length: 16
d_call: TRBD1
j_call: TRBJ2-2
v_call: TRBV5-4

cdr3_nt: TGTGCCAGCTCCCCGACAGGGGCTATTTACGAGCAGTACTTC
cdr3_aa: CASSPTGAIYEQYF
clone_size: many
cdr3_length: 14
d_call: TRBD1
j_call: TRBJ2-7
v_call: TRBV18

cdr3_nt: TGTGCCAGCAGCAGAGACACTGTCAATTCACCCCTCCACTTT
cdr3_aa: CASSRDTVNSPLHF
clone_size: many
cdr3_length: 14
d_call: -
j_call: TRBJ1-6
v_call: TRBV7-9

cdr3_nt: TGTGCCAGCAGCTTCACCCTTTCGGACACCGGGGAGCTGTTTTTT
cdr3_aa: CASSFTLSDTGELFF
clone_size: many
cdr3_length: 15
d_call: -
j_call: TRBJ2-2
v_call: TRBV5-5

cdr3_nt: TGCGCCAGCAGCCCACTAGTCCCTGAGACCCAGTACTTC
cdr3_aa: CASSPLVPETQYF
clone_size: many
cdr3_length: 13
d_call: -
j_call: TRBJ2-5
v_call: TRBV4-1

cdr3_nt: TGTGCCAGCATCGGGACAGGGACAGACATTCAGTACTTC
cdr3_aa: CASIGTGTDIQYF
clone_size: -
cdr3_length: 13
d_call: TRBD1
j_call: TRBJ2-4
v_call: TRBV9

cdr3_nt: TGTGCCAGCAGCAAGAGGACTAGCGACTCCGAGCAGTACTTC
cdr3_aa: CASSKRTSDSEQYF
clone_size: many
cdr3_length: 14
d_call: TRBD2
j_call: TRBJ2-7
v_call: TRBV9

cdr3_nt: TGCAGTGCTTTCATAGCGGGAACTAGGGGGGAGCAGTTCTTC
cdr3_aa: CSAFIAGTRGEQFF
clone_size: many
cdr3_length: 14
d_call: TRBD2
j_call: TRBJ2-1
v_call: TRBV20-1

cdr3_nt: TGTGCCAGTAGTTACAGGACAGAAAAACTGTTTTTT
cdr3_aa: CASSYRTEKLFF
clone_size: many
cdr3_length: 12
d_call: -
j_call: TRBJ1-4
v_call: TRBV19

cdr3_nt: TGCAGTCCAAAGACAGGGGTGCTCACAGATACGCAGTATTTT
cdr3_aa: CSPKTGVLTDTQYF
clone_size: many
cdr3_length: 14
d_call: TRBD1
j_call: TRBJ2-3
v_call: TRBV20-1

cdr3_nt: TGTGCCATCAGTGAGGCAGGGGAGGATACGCAGTATTTT
cdr3_aa: CAISEAGEDTQYF
clone_size: many
cdr3_length: 13
d_call: -
j_call: TRBJ2-3
v_call: TRBV10-3

cdr3_nt: TGTGCCAGCAGCCAAGCGGGGACAGGGAAAGAAGCCAAAAACATTCAGTACTTC
cdr3_aa: CASSQAGTGKEAKNIQYF
clone_size: -
cdr3_length: 18
d_call: TRBD1
j_call: TRBJ2-4
v_call: TRBV14

cdr3_nt: TGTGCCAGCATCTTGACAGGCGGCAATCAGCCCCAGCATTTT
cdr3_aa: CASILTGGNQPQHF
clone_size: -
cdr3_length: 14
d_call: -
j_call: TRBJ1-5
v_call: TRBV6-1

cdr3_nt: TGTGCCAGCAGCCAAGGACAGATCTACGAGCAGTACTTC
cdr3_aa: CASSQGQIYEQYF
clone_size: many
cdr3_length: 13
d_call: -
j_call: TRBJ2-7
v_call: TRBV7-8

cdr3_nt: TGCAGTGCTAAGGACCCCGGGACAGGGGAATACGAGCAGTACTTC
cdr3_aa: CSAKDPGTGEYEQYF
clone_size: many
cdr3_length: 15
d_call: TRBD1
j_call: TRBJ2-7
v_call: TRBV20-1

cdr3_nt: TGTGCCAGCAACGAACTAGCGGGAGTGACCGGGGAGCCGTTTTTT
cdr3_aa: CASNELAGVTGEPFF
clone_size: -
cdr3_length: 15
d_call: TRBD2
j_call: TRBJ2-2
v_call: TRBV7-6

cdr3_nt: TGCGCCAGCAGCTTGGGTCGCCCCCCAGAGACCCAGTACTTC
cdr3_aa: CASSLGRPPETQYF
clone_size: few
cdr3_length: 14
d_call: -
j_call: TRBJ2-5
v_call: TRBV5-1